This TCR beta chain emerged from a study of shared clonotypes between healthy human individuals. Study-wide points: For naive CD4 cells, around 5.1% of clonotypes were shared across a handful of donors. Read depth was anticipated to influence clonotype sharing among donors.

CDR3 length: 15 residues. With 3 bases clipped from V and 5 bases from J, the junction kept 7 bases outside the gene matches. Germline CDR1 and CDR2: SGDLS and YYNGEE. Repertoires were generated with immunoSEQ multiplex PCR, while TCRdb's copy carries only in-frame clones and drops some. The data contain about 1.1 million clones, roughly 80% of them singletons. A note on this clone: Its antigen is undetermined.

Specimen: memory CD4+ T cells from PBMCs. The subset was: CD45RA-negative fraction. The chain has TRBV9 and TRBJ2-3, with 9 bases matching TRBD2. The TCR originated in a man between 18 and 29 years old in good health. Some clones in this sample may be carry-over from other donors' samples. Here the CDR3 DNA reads TGTGCCAGCAGCGCAGGGCGGGAGGGGAGAGATACGCAGTATTTT. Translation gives CASSAGREGRDTQYF.